Listed below are T cell receptor beta chains from one sample, sequenced in a study of CD49a tissue-resident CD8 T cells in human skin. Profiled with immunoSEQ multiplex PCR; TCRdb holds only in-frame clones, not every one. In the table there are about 950 clones, around two thirds of which are singletons. The material sequenced was CLA- CD8+ effector memory T cells sorted from blood. All receptors derive from a human donor in good health. Both conserved end residues are part of each CDR3. D genes are given only for firm matches. Expanded clones get a size class; other rows say once, few or many, or leave the size out.

d_call | j_call | cdr3_length | clone_size | v_call | cdr3_aa | cdr3_nt
TRBD1 | TRBJ2-7 | 16 | once | TRBV9 | CASSVGSGQGPPEQYF | TGTGCCAGCAGCGTCGGCTCGGGACAGGGTCCCCCCGAGCAGTACTTC
- | TRBJ2-7 | 13 | once | TRBV27 | CASSLAQSYEQYF | TGTGCCAGCAGTTTGGCCCAGTCCTACGAGCAGTACTTC
- | TRBJ1-1 | 18 | - | TRBV21-1 | CASSNRLGDRGTGTEAFF | TGTGCCAGCAGCAATCGTTTGGGGGACAGGGGAACCGGCACTGAAGCTTTCTTT
TRBD1 | TRBJ2-5 | 21 | once | TRBV5-1 | CASSEDPIWPRLDRAWETQYF | TGCGCCAGCAGCGAGGACCCGATTTGGCCTCGATTGGACAGGGCGTGGGAGACCCAGTACTTC
- | TRBJ1-5 | 15 | - | TRBV4-1 | CASSQAAGVDQPQHF | TGTGCCAGCAGCCAAGCTGCGGGGGTCGATCAGCCCCAGCATTTT
TRBD1 | TRBJ2-6 | 18 | - | TRBV5-5 | CASSKGQGKRSGANVLTF | TGTGCCAGCAGCAAGGGACAGGGGAAAAGGTCTGGGGCCAACGTCCTGACTTTC
- | TRBJ2-2 | 15 | - | TRBV6-4 | CASSDKASGTGELFF | TGTGCCAGCAGTGACAAGGCCAGCGGCACCGGGGAGCTGTTTTTT
- | TRBJ2-5 | 13 | large | TRBV7-9 | CASSPEVGETQYF | TGTGCCAGCAGCCCTGAGGTGGGAGAGACCCAGTACTTC
TRBD2 | TRBJ2-1 | 15 | few | TRBV6-1 | CASSDMASGGNEQFF | TGTGCCAGCAGTGATATGGCTAGCGGGGGCAATGAGCAGTTCTTC
TRBD2 | TRBJ2-1 | 15 | few | TRBV28 | CASKSLLAGSNEQFF | TGTGCCAGCAAATCTCTACTAGCGGGAAGCAATGAGCAGTTCTTC
- | TRBJ1-1 | 11 | - | TRBV20-1 | CSALLNTEAFF | TGCAGTGCCCTATTGAACACTGAAGCTTTCTTT
TRBD2 | TRBJ2-3 | 15 | - | TRBV6-4 | CASSDSLAGGDTQYF | TGTGCCAGCAGTGACTCCCTAGCGGGGGGAGATACGCAGTATTTT
- | TRBJ1-1 | 13 | - | TRBV7-9 | CASSLVGVPEAFF | TGTGCCAGCAGCTTAGTGGGAGTACCCGAAGCTTTCTTT
- | TRBJ1-1 | 11 | - | TRBV29-1 | CSVSMNTEAFF | TGCAGCGTGTCAATGAACACTGAAGCTTTCTTT
- | TRBJ2-1 | 13 | - | TRBV19 | CASSTGVGNEQFF | TGTGCCAGTAGTACGGGGGTGGGGAATGAGCAGTTCTTC
- | TRBJ1-5 | 15 | - | TRBV5-4 | CASSLAGESNQPQHF | TGTGCCAGCAGCTTGGCAGGGGAAAGCAATCAGCCCCAGCATTTT
- | TRBJ2-2 | 14 | few | TRBV6-5 | CASSYSKTAGELFF | TGTGCCAGCAGTTACTCGAAGACTGCCGGGGAGCTGTTTTTT
- | TRBJ2-1 | 13 | - | TRBV27 | CASSPSGRGEQFF | TGTGCCAGCAGCCCCTCGGGTCGGGGTGAGCAGTTCTTC
- | TRBJ1-1 | 14 | - | TRBV9 | CASTPDPYRVEAFF | TGTGCCAGCACCCCAGACCCTTACCGGGTAGAAGCTTTCTTT
- | TRBJ1-2 | 16 | - | TRBV5-4 | CASSLGGGLQGYGYTF | TGTGCCAGCAGCTTGGGAGGCGGGTTGCAGGGGTATGGCTACACCTTC
- | TRBJ2-7 | 13 | few | TRBV4-3 | CASSQDPWPEQYF | TGCGCCAGCAGCCAAGATCCGTGGCCCGAGCAGTACTTC
- | TRBJ2-4 | 16 | few | TRBV19 | CASIRRQGKAKNIQYF | TGTGCCAGTATCCGCCGGCAGGGTAAAGCCAAAAACATTCAGTACTTC
- | TRBJ1-2 | 11 | large | TRBV29-1 | CSVHGNYGYTF | TGCAGCGTTCACGGGAACTATGGCTACACCTTC
- | TRBJ2-3 | 12 | - | TRBV27 | CASSFQSDTQYF | TGTGCCAGCAGTTTTCAATCAGATACGCAGTATTTT
TRBD1 | TRBJ2-4 | 14 | - | TRBV4-2 | CASSHPGQGDIQYF | TGTGCCAGCAGCCACCCGGGACAGGGAGACATTCAGTACTTC
- | TRBJ2-5 | 15 | - | TRBV27 | CASRMASGLQETQYF | TGTGCCAGCCGAATGGCCAGTGGACTCCAAGAGACCCAGTACTTC
TRBD2 | TRBJ2-7 | 15 | - | TRBV28 | CASSIRTSGLYEQYF | TGTGCCAGCAGTATCAGGACTAGCGGGCTCTACGAGCAGTACTTC
TRBD2 | TRBJ2-3 | 17 | - | TRBV5-4 | CASSLGLAGGLADTQYF | TGTGCCAGCAGCTTGGGGCTAGCGGGAGGGCTCGCAGATACGCAGTATTTT
TRBD1 | TRBJ1-4 | 19 | - | TRBV27 | CASSPLRGQGAIWFEKLFF | TGTGCCAGCAGTCCTCTCCGGGGACAGGGGGCGATTTGGTTTGAAAAACTGTTTTTT
TRBD2 | TRBJ2-7 | 16 | - | TRBV4-3 | CASSPGLAAQTYEQYF | TGCGCCAGCAGCCCGGGACTAGCGGCTCAAACCTACGAGCAGTACTTC
- | TRBJ1-6 | 13 | - | TRBV6-1 | CASSDRENSPLHF | TGTGCCAGCAGTGACAGGGAAAATTCACCCCTCCACTTT
TRBD2 | TRBJ2-2 | 16 | - | TRBV6-5 | CASSYSDGRPTGELFF | TGTGCCAGCAGTTACTCGGACGGGAGGCCCACCGGGGAGCTGTTTTTT
TRBD2 | TRBJ2-1 | 13 | few | TRBV27 | CASSPSGRGEQFF | TGTGCCAGCAGTCCTAGCGGGAGAGGTGAGCAGTTCTTC
- | TRBJ2-5 | 16 | - | TRBV11-2 | CASSPRWGVDGETQYF | TGTGCCAGCAGCCCCCGGTGGGGCGTTGACGGAGAGACCCAGTACTTC
- | TRBJ2-3 | 16 | - | TRBV11-1 | CASSSTGGTSTDTQYF | TGTGCCAGCAGCTCGACAGGCGGAACTAGCACAGATACGCAGTATTTT
- | TRBJ2-7 | 15 | - | TRBV5-6 | CASSLAQGSSYEQYF | TGTGCCAGCAGCTTGGCCCAGGGGAGCTCCTACGAGCAGTACTTC
TRBD1 | TRBJ2-2 | 15 | - | TRBV19 | CASSRGQFSGGELFF | TGTGCCAGTAGCAGGGGACAGTTCTCCGGGGGGGAGCTGTTTTTT
TRBD2 | TRBJ2-2 | 17 | - | TRBV4-2 | CASSHRSRLAWTGELFF | TGTGCCAGCAGCCACCGTAGTCGACTAGCTTGGACCGGGGAGCTGTTTTTT
- | TRBJ1-4 | 12 | - | TRBV19 | CASTPGYEKLFF | TGTGCCAGTACCCCAGGGTATGAAAAACTGTTTTTT
TRBD1 | TRBJ1-1 | 16 | - | TRBV4-1 | CASSQDTRQGGIEAFF | TGCGCCAGCAGCCAAGATACCAGACAGGGCGGGATTGAAGCTTTCTTT
TRBD1 | TRBJ1-5 | 14 | large | TRBV27 | CASSSGTGVQPQHF | TGTGCCAGCAGTTCCGGGACAGGGGTCCAGCCCCAGCATTTT
- | TRBJ2-5 | 12 | - | TRBV28 | CASSNREETQYF | TGTGCCAGCAGTAACAGGGAAGAGACCCAGTACTTC
- | TRBJ2-7 | 14 | - | TRBV4-2 | CASSQGGFSYEQYF | TGTGCCAGCAGCCAAGGCGGGTTTTCCTACGAGCAGTACTTC
- | TRBJ1-1 | 13 | - | TRBV5-5 | CASSFRQATEAFF | TGTGCCAGCAGCTTTCGACAGGCCACTGAAGCTTTCTTT
- | TRBJ1-1 | 14 | - | TRBV16 | CASSQFSTNTEAFF | TGTGCCAGCAGCCAATTTAGCACGAACACTGAAGCTTTCTTT
- | TRBJ2-7 | 14 | - | TRBV27 | CASSSARDSYEQYF | TGTGCCAGCAGTTCCGCTCGGGATTCCTACGAGCAGTACTTC
- | TRBJ1-6 | 14 | - | TRBV7-6 | CASSRDNYNSPLHF | TGTGCCAGCAGCCGTGACAATTATAATTCACCCCTCCACTTT
- | TRBJ1-2 | 15 | - | TRBV6-4 | CASSDSESPGHGYTF | TGTGCCAGCAGTGACTCTGAATCGCCCGGTCATGGCTACACCTTC
- | TRBJ1-5 | 13 | - | TRBV19 | CATRPGSNQPQHF | TGTGCCACTAGACCGGGTAGCAATCAGCCCCAGCATTTT
TRBD2 | TRBJ2-1 | 14 | - | TRBV6-4 | CASSVAGGRAEQFF | TGTGCCAGCAGTGTAGCGGGAGGGCGGGCGGAGCAGTTCTTC
- | TRBJ1-2 | 15 | few | TRBV27 | CASTRAREVNYGYTF | TGTGCCAGCACCCGAGCTCGTGAGGTCAACTATGGCTACACCTTC